A single T cell receptor (beta chain) is shown here with its context. The sample originates from a study of cytotoxic CD8 clonotypes in ibrutinib-treated CLL. Study background: Response samples came after a median about 12 months of treatment, range 6 to 36.

This CDR3 is built from 15 residues. V was cut by 0 bases and J by 1 base, with 10 bases left in between. The germline gives CDR1 SGHTS, CDR2 YDEGEE. The table came from immunoSEQ multiplex PCR; TCRdb's copy has only in-frame clones and leaves some out. The table records approximately 280,000 clones, approximately 76% of them present only once. Library input was 1.5 to 2 micrograms of DNA from cryopreserved PBMCs. The sample was PBMCs, taken at disease progression, from a patient treated with ibrutinib. The chain has TRBV5-8 and TRBJ1-2; TRBD1 might be the D (6 bases). The receptor was isolated from a human donor with chronic lymphocytic leukemia. CDR3 DNA sequence: TGTGCCAGCAGCTTGGTCAGGGGATATAACTATGGCTACACCTTC. This gives the protein CASSLVRGYNYGYTF.